The following is a T cell receptor beta chain sequence with its context. Its specificity is unknown. These data belong to a study of CD8+ T cells in alopecia areata. From PBMCs, CD4+ and CD8+ T cells were sorted. Study-wide results and limits: Relative to normal scalp, lesional scalp, especially alopecia totalis/universalis, showed higher clonality.

cDNA serving as the sequencing template came from extracted, reverse transcribed RNA. Generated by immunoSEQ multiplex PCR, the TCRdb table keeps only in-frame clones and is missing some. The sample yields about 110,000 clones, over 55% seen once. The CDR3 length is 16 residues. CDR1 is SGHTA, CDR2 FQGNSA, per germline. Unmatched junction bases numbered 10, after V lost 2 bases and J lost 5 bases. Sample: NKG2D-low CD8+ T cells sorted from blood. The TCR originated in a human donor with alopecia areata. The V and J genes are TRBV7-2 and TRBJ2-5, with 8 bases matching TRBD2. This chain's CDR3 is CASSLNLAGERETQYF. CDR3 in DNA: TGTGCCAGCAGCTTAAATCTAGCGGGCGAGCGGGAGACCCAGTACTTC.